In its sample, the clone carrying this TCR beta chain was seen a few times. V lost 5 bases, J lost 0 bases, and 17 bases lay in between. Per the germline V gene, CDR1 is SGHTA and CDR2 is FQGTGA. This CDR3 region has 17 residues. TCRdb processed the 5' RACE reads anew with MiXCR; each CDR3 protein has one entry. In the table there are hundreds of thousands of distinct CDR3 sequences, roughly 20% of which are singletons. These data come from a study of identical twins. Separately, the same data were catalogued under a study of T cells expressing NK-cell markers. As that report states: Seven of the eight sequenced donors were classified as HCMV-seropositive, and one was classified as seronegative. Dominant NKG2C+ clonotypes were found to form about 1.0-7.5% of CD8+ T cells in a handful of donors. These clonotypes also led the CD3+CD56-NKG2C+ fraction in four donors. Nothing established the HCMV specificity of expanded NKG2C+ T cell clones.

Sequenced material: PBMCs. This sequence was found in a woman younger than 35 in good health. This chain uses TRBV7-3 with TRBJ2-1, with D perhaps TRBD2 (6 bases). In DNA, the CDR3 is TGTGCCAGCAGCATCAGAGCGGGTTACGGCTCCTACAATGAGCAGTTCTTC. This sequence encodes CASSIRAGYGSYNEQFF.